This is a list of T cell receptor beta chains from one sample in a study of T cell responses to AZD1222 COVID-19 vaccine. The assay was immunoSEQ multiplex PCR, and TCRdb's table has in-frame clones only and misses some. The sample has approximately 100,000 clones; roughly 90% are singletons. This material consisted of peripheral blood, taken on day 0 of AZD1222 vaccination. The receptor set was obtained from an adult in good health. CDR3s include the opening cysteine and the closing phenylalanine or tryptophan. A D gene is named only where the DNA matches it firmly.

J: TRBJ1-1; V: TRBV11-2; D: -; CDR3: CASSRLGKEKMPEAFF; DNA: TGTGCCAGCAGCCGTCTCGGAAAGGAGAAAATGCCTGAAGCTTTCTTT
J: TRBJ2-1; V: TRBV15; D: TRBD2; CDR3: CATSREGLVSYNEQFF; DNA: TGTGCCACCAGCAGAGAGGGACTAGTTTCCTACAATGAGCAGTTCTTC
J: TRBJ1-2; V: TRBV15; D: -; CDR3: CATSEGINYGYTF; DNA: TGTGCCACCAGCGAGGGTATTAACTATGGCTACACCTTC
J: TRBJ2-1; V: TRBV4-3; D: TRBD2; CDR3: CASSQDQLAGNEQFF; DNA: TGCGCCAGCAGCCAAGATCAGCTAGCGGGCAATGAGCAGTTCTTC
J: TRBJ2-3; V: TRBV14; D: -; CDR3: CASSKGRGTDTQYF; DNA: TGTGCCAGCAGCAAGGGAAGGGGCACAGATACGCAGTATTTT
J: TRBJ2-1; V: TRBV9; D: TRBD2; CDR3: CASSPSAGGNNEQFF; DNA: TGTGCCAGCAGCCCCTCTGCGGGGGGAAACAATGAGCAGTTCTTC
J: TRBJ1-1; V: TRBV7-9; D: -; CDR3: CASSLNAPGQGGTEAFF; DNA: TGTGCCAGCAGCTTAAATGCCCCAGGCCAGGGTGGCACTGAAGCTTTCTTT
J: TRBJ1-2; V: TRBV18; D: -; CDR3: CASSPAQQGLYGYTF; DNA: TGTGCCAGCTCACCAGCCCAGCAGGGGCTTTATGGCTACACCTTC
J: TRBJ1-2; V: TRBV29-1; D: -; CDR3: CSVVEGYGYTF; DNA: TGCAGCGTTGTGGAGGGTTATGGCTACACCTTC
J: TRBJ1-3; V: TRBV11-2; D: -; CDR3: CASSWDTILSGNTIYF; DNA: TGTGCCAGCAGTTGGGACACTATACTCTCTGGAAACACCATATATTTT
J: TRBJ2-7; V: TRBV3-1/TRBV3-2; D: -; CDR3: CASRLSTMPYEQYF; DNA: TGTGCCAGCAGATTAAGTACAATGCCCTACGAGCAGTACTTC
J: TRBJ2-2; V: TRBV2; D: -; CDR3: CASTPLVSLVTGELFF; DNA: TGTGCCAGCACCCCCTTAGTGAGTTTGGTCACCGGGGAGCTGTTTTTT
J: TRBJ2-7; V: TRBV5-4; D: TRBD1; CDR3: CASSEGQGSGEQYF; DNA: TGTGCCAGCAGCGAGGGACAGGGTTCAGGCGAGCAGTACTTC
J: TRBJ1-1; V: TRBV5-6; D: -; CDR3: CASSLGATSEAFF; DNA: TGTGCCAGCAGCTTGGGGGCAACTTCTGAAGCTTTCTTT